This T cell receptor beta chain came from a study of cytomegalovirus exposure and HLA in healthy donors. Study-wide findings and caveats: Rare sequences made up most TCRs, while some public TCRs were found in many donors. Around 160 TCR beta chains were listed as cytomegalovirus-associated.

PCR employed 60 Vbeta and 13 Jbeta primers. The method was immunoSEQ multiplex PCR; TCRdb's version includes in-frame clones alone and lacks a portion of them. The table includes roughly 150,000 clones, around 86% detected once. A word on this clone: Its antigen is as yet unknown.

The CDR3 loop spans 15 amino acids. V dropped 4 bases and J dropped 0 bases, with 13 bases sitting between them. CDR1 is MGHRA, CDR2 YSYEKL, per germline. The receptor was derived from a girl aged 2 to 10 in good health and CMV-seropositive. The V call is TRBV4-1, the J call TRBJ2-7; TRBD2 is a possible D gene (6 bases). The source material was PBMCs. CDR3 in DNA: TGCGCCAGCAGCCCTCTAGCGTTCAGCTCCTACGAGCAGTACTTC. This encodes CASSPLAFSSYEQYF.